This T cell receptor (beta chain) was sequenced for a study of control samples from healthy donors and cancer patients. Sequencing used immunoSEQ multiplex PCR; TCRdb keeps in-frame clones, though not all of them. The table records approximately 58,000 clones, roughly nine tenths of them present only once. Germline lookup yields CDR1 GTSNPN and CDR2 SVGIG (reference sequence). The CDR3 sequence is 16 residues long. The J segment lost 1 base and the V segment lost 3 bases, leaving 11 bases of the junction unmatched. Material for sequencing was PBMCs. The receptor was isolated from a man between 60 and 75 years old with head and neck cancer. The chain employs TRBV30 and TRBJ1-1, with 7 bases matching TRBD1. The CDR3 DNA sequence: TGTGCCTGGAGCGCACAGGGGAATTCGGGGAACACTGAAGCTTTCTTT. Protein sequence: CAWSAQGNSGNTEAFF.